This T cell receptor beta chain came from a study of T-cell memory formation after mild COVID-19. TCRdb redid the calling of the 5' RACE reads with MiXCR, one entry per CDR3 protein. The table shows some 160,000 distinct CDR3 sequences, with roughly 28% occurring only once. Germline CDR1 is SGDLS and CDR2 is YYNGEE. Losses at the gene ends were 4 bases for V and 7 bases for J; bases not matched to a gene: 6. The CDR3 is made up of 15 amino acids. This clonotype was observed a few times. The target antigen is unknown. General study results and limits: Certain responding clones were present in pre-infection memory, suggesting participation of cross-reactive memory.

This receptor was taken from an adult woman who had mild COVID-19 (a few samples of this study predate the infection). Cell type and time point are not known. This rearrangement joins TRBV9 to TRBJ2-2; 11 bases are shared with TRBD2. Input material: PBMCs or a T cell subset sorted from them (not recorded which). The CDR3 is CASSFSGGADGELFF. CDR3 in DNA: TGTGCCAGCAGCTTTAGCGGGGGGGCCGACGGGGAGCTGTTTTTT. Full variable domain (missing parts from reference TRBV9 and TRBJ2-2): DSGVTQTPKHLITATGQRVTLRCSPRSGDLSVYWYQQSLDQGLQFLIQYYNGEERAKGNILERFSAQQFPDLHSELNLSSLELGDSALYFCASSFSGGADGELFFGEGSRLTVL.